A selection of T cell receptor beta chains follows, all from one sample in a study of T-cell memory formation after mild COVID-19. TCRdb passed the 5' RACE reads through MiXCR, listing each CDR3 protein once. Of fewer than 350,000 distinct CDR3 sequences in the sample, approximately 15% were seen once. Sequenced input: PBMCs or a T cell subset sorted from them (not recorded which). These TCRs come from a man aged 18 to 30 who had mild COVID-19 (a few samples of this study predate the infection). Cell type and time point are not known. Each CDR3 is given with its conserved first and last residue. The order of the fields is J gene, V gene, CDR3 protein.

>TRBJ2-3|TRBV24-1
CATSDVSGFTDTQYF
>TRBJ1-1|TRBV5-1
CASCEGQNTEAFF
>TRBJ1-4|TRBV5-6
CASSQDPTGEATNEKLFF
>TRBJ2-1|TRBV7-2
CASSPVGGGNEQFF
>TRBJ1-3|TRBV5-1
CASSMGTGDSGNTIYF
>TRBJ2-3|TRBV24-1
CATSADNADTQYF
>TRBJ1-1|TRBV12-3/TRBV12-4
CASSLAPPVIATEAFF
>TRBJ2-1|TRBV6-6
CASSYPGPPEQFF
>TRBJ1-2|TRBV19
CASSILNYGYTF
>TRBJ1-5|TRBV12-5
CASGLLGGHQPQHF
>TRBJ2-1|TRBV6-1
CASRGGTEQFF
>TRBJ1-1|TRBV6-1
CASSDRTHEAFF
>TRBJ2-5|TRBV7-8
CASSRATSGGGQETQYF
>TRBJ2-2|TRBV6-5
CASTSAGGRLTGELFF